The text below deals with one T cell receptor (beta chain). What it recognizes is unknown. These data are taken from a study of blood T cell dynamics during melanoma immunotherapy. The V segment lost 0 bases and the J segment 7 bases; nucleotides outside the gene matches: 9. The CDR3 has 16 amino acids. Germline V lookup: CDR1 MGHRA, CDR2 YSYEKL. Whole-study results and caveats: Disease-control patients' PBMC repertoires became either more clonal or more diverse at W3.

As for time point: pre-treatment baseline. Samples come from before therapy and from week 3 after the first blockade cycle. TCRdb's copy holds only in-frame clones and misses some; the assay was immunoSEQ multiplex PCR. The sample records approximately 23,000 clones, over 85% being singletons. The V and J genes are TRBV4-1 and TRBJ2-1, with 7 nucleotides matching TRBD2. This specimen was blood, taken from a patient treated with checkpoint blockade. The TCR was taken from a human donor with melanoma. The CDR3 region is CASSQDRAGARNEQFF. For the CDR3, the DNA is TGCGCCAGCAGCCAAGATAGGGCGGGAGCGAGGAATGAGCAGTTCTTC.